This passage covers 18 T cell receptor beta chains from one sample sequenced in a study of CD8+ T cells in alopecia areata. Investigators isolated RNA and reverse transcribed it into cDNA to act as the sequencing template. Clones were read by immunoSEQ multiplex PCR, and TCRdb kept only the in-frame ones, dropping some. The sample has about 140,000 clones, 50% to 65% seen once. The sequenced sample consisted of CD4+ T cells sorted from blood. The receptor set was obtained from a human donor in good health.

The chain employs TRBV27 and TRBJ1-5, with D perhaps TRBD1 (6 bases). The CDR3 consists of 15 residues. Trimming removed 5 bases from V and 2 bases from J, with 13 bases in between. Germline V gene sequence: CDR1 MNHEY, CDR2 SMNVEV (reference sequence). CDR3 nucleotide sequence: TGTGCCAGCAGTCCACAGGGTTTAGGCAATCAGCCCCAGCATTTT. This sequence encodes CASSPQGLGNQPQHF.

J is TRBJ2-5 and V is TRBV7-8; D perhaps matches TRBD1 (5 bases). The CDR3 loop spans 14 amino acids. Looked up from germline, CDR1 is SGHVS and CDR2 is FQNEAQ. The V and J ends lost 5 bases and 7 bases respectively, with 17 bases between them. CDR3 in amino acids: CASSRSDSLGTQYF. CDR3 DNA sequence: TGTGCCAGCAGCCGGTCAGACAGCTTGGGGACCCAGTACTTC. Full variable domain (outside the CDR3, taken from reference TRBV7-8 and TRBJ2-5): GAGVSQSPRYKVAKRGQDVALRCDPISGHVSLFWYQQALGQGPEFLTYFQNEAQLDKSGLPSDRFFAERPEGSVSTLKIQRTQQEDSAVYLCASSRSDSLGTQYFGPGTRLLVL.

The rearrangement links TRBV5-6 to TRBJ2-5; 11 nucleotides agree with TRBD2. The CDR3 is made up of 14 amino acids. Trimming cost V 1 base and J 4 bases; bases outside gene matches: 0. The germline V gene encodes CDR1 SGHDT and CDR2 YYEEEE. CDR3 amino acids: CASSLTSGRETQYF. Written as DNA, the CDR3 is TGTGCCAGCAGCTTGACTAGCGGGAGAGAGACCCAGTACTTC.

This sequence joins TRBV6-4 and TRBJ2-3, with 11 nucleotides matching TRBD2. In germline, CDR1 is MRHNA, CDR2 SNTAGT. Trimming removed 5 bases from V and 4 bases from J; junction bases left unmatched: 8. The CDR3 has 16 amino acids. CDR3: CASSPLAGGVPDTQYF. The CDR3 DNA follows: TGTGCCAGCAGTCCGCTAGCGGGAGGTGTCCCAGATACGCAGTATTTT.

The chain uses TRBV7-8 and TRBJ2-3, with unresolved D. The CDR3 contains 15 residues. Germline CDR1 SGHVS, CDR2 FQNEAQ. V was trimmed by 4 bases and J by 6 bases, leaving 17 bases between them. CDR3 protein: CASSSLRVGSDTQYF. The CDR3 region has the DNA TGTGCCAGCAGCTCACTTAGGGTGGGCAGCGATACGCAGTATTTT.

The V gene is TRBV29-1, the J gene TRBJ2-2, with D hard to call. Trimming took 5 bases from V and 4 from J, leaving 17 bases between them. Germline assignment: CDR1 SQVTM and CDR2 ANQGSEA. The CDR3 is 15 residues long. CDR3 loop: CSVSVGLSITGELFF. The DNA for the CDR3 is TGCAGCGTTTCGGTTGGGCTAAGTATCACCGGGGAGCTGTTTTTT.

The genes are TRBV11-2 and TRBJ2-2; 10 positions agree with TRBD2. The CDR3 is 16 amino acids. CDR1 SGHAT and CDR2 FQNNGV come from the germline V gene. The J segment lost 10 bases and the V segment lost 5 bases, leaving 13 bases of the junction unmatched. CDR3 in amino acids: CASSPGSSGSGTELFF. CDR3 in DNA: TGTGCCAGCAGCCCTGGTTCTAGCGGGAGCGGAACGGAGCTGTTTTTT.

The genes are TRBV6-6 and TRBJ2-7; 9 bases agree with TRBD2. V dropped 4 bases and J dropped 2; count of bases not matched to a gene: 9. Germline V gives CDR1 MNHNY, CDR2 SVGAGI (reference sequence). The CDR3 sequence is 16 residues long. DNA for the CDR3: TGTGCCAGCAGTTCCCCCTCGGCGGGAGGGACCTACGAGCAGTACTTC. The encoded protein is CASSSPSAGGTYEQYF.

The V call is TRBV6-5, the J call TRBJ2-1; no clear D gene. In germline, CDR1 is MNHEY, CDR2 SVGAGI. V was shortened by 0 bases and J by 13 bases, with 13 bases between the two germline ends. The CDR3 totals 13 residues. Here the CDR3 DNA reads TGTGCCAGCAGTTACTCCTTTGAGAGGCCCCAGTTCTTC. Protein: CASSYSFERPQFF.

This clone was seen only a few times. This chain uses TRBV6-6 with TRBJ1-1; a possible D gene is TRBD1 (6 bases). The ends were cut back, 6 bases at V and 1 base at J, with 15 bases in the middle. CDR1 and CDR2 from the germline V gene are MNHNY and SVGAGI (reference sequence). This CDR3 spans 15 amino acids. CDR3 DNA sequence: TGTGCCAGCAGATCTAACAGGGTCGAGAACACTGAAGCTTTCTTT. Amino acids: CASRSNRVENTEAFF.

The CDR3 nucleotides are TGCGCCAGCAGCTTTTCAGCGGGGCCACCCATGGCCCAGTACTTC. It is translated as CASSFSAGPPMAQYF. The chain has TRBV5-1 and TRBJ2-5, with 7 positions matching TRBD2. The V and J ends lost 2 bases and 9 bases, in that order; junction bases with no gene match: 13. Germline V gene data show CDR1 as SGHRS and CDR2 as YFSETQ. This CDR3 has 15 residues.

The chain carries TRBV30 and TRBJ2-1, with no clear D. The CDR3 contains 13 residues. V lost 3 bases to trimming and J lost 2 bases, with 8 bases between them. Germline V lookup: CDR1 GTSNPN, CDR2 SVGIG (reference sequence). The CDR3 bases are TGTGCCTGGAGGGGCCTGGCCTACAATGAGCAGTTCTTC. Protein product: CAWRGLAYNEQFF.

The chain couples TRBV29-1 to TRBJ2-7; possible D gene TRBD1, 6 bases. The CDR3 is made up of 12 amino acids. CDR1 and CDR2 (germline): SQVTM, ANQGSEA. V was shortened by 2 bases and J by 6 bases, with 11 bases between the two germline ends. The CDR3 loop reads CSVESTGIEQYF. The DNA for the CDR3 is TGCAGCGTTGAATCGACAGGTATCGAGCAGTACTTC.

The rearrangement uses TRBV20-1 and TRBJ1-1; weak D call: TRBD1 (5 bases). CDR1 is DFQATT, CDR2 SNEGSKA, per germline (reference sequence). Deletions cut 5 bases from V and 6 bases from J, with 10 bases between. The CDR3 runs to 11 residues. The DNA for the CDR3 is TGCAGTGCTTCTAGGGGCGCTGAAGCTTTCTTT. Amino acids: CSASRGAEAFF.

There are a few counts of this clone. This rearrangement joins TRBV5-1 to TRBJ1-3; D is possibly TRBD1 (6 bases). The germline V and J ends were trimmed by 4 bases and 0 bases, with 14 bases remaining between them. The CDR3 loop spans 16 amino acids. Germline CDR1 and CDR2: SGHRS and YFSETQ. The CDR3 sequence: CASSTGQLSSGNTIYF. The DNA for the CDR3 is TGCGCCAGCAGCACCGGACAGCTCAGCTCTGGAAACACCATATATTTT.

V gene TRBV5-1 combines with J gene TRBJ2-7; 12 nucleotides line up with TRBD1. The CDR3 is 19 residues long. V was clipped by 0 bases and J by 0 bases; unmatched bases: 10. Germline CDR1 SGHRS, CDR2 YFSETQ. The CDR3 protein is CASSLAGTGGRVGSYEQYF. The DNA for the CDR3 is TGCGCCAGCAGCTTGGCCGGGACAGGGGGCCGGGTTGGCTCCTACGAGCAGTACTTC.

This clone was seen a few times. J is TRBJ1-1 and V is TRBV21-1. TRBV21-1 is tagged as a pseudogene. The CDR3 consists of 17 residues. The DNA for the CDR3 is TGTGCCAGCAGCAAAGTTCCGGGTTGGGAGATGAACACTGAAGCTTTCTTT. Encoded protein: CASSKVPGWEMNTEAFF.

This clone was picked up one time. The gene calls are TRBV30 and TRBJ1-2; D unclear. The CDR3 covers 13 residues. Germline CDR1 reads GTSNPN; CDR2 reads SVGIG (reference sequence). V lost 3 bases, J lost 4 bases, and 12 bases lay in between. The CDR3 bases are TGTGCCTGGAGCGACGACGGGTCCTATGGCTACACCTTC. It yields the protein CAWSDDGSYGYTF.